These 6 T cell receptor beta chains share one sample of origin, sequenced in a study of T cells in Graves' hyperthyroidism and ophthalmopathy. The TCR beta CDR3 regions underwent amplification using RNA transcripts as the source. HTBI primers were used for first-round RT-PCR of the TCR CDR3. TCRdb reprocessed the multiplex PCR reads with MiXCR, giving one entry per CDR3 protein. The sample lists over 450,000 distinct CDR3 sequences, more than 15% occurring once. The sequenced sample consisted of blood. Source of these receptors: a woman under 30 with Graves' ophthalmopathy.

This chain joins TRBV12-3 or TRBV12-4 and TRBJ2-1, with 8 nucleotides matching TRBD2. Trimming took 7 bases from V and 7 from J; bases not matched to a gene: 9. There are 14 residues in the CDR3. The CDR3: CASKQGTRLNEQFF. The CDR3 DNA reads as TGTGCCAGCAAACAAGGGACTAGGTTGAATGAGCAGTTCTTC.

There are many counts of this clonotype. The V call is TRBV29-1, the J call TRBJ1-2; possible D gene TRBD1, 5 bases. Germline CDR1 is SQVTM and CDR2 is ANQGSEA. Trimming stripped 1 base from V and 4 bases from J, with 7 bases between. The length of the CDR3 is 12 residues. CDR3 bases: TGCAGCGTTGAAGGGCAGGGCTATGGCTACACCTTC. Translated, it gives CSVEGQGYGYTF.

The rearrangement uses TRBV20-1 and TRBJ1-1; D remains unclear. CDR1 DFQATT and CDR2 SNEGSKA come from the germline V gene (reference sequence). Trimming pared 2 bases from V and 5 bases from J, leaving 12 bases between. The CDR3 runs to 13 residues. DNA for the CDR3: TGCAGTGCTAGATCCGGGCGGATTACTGAAGCTTTCTTT. Translating gives CSARSGRITEAFF.

Only one count was recorded for this clonotype. This chain joins TRBV20-1 and TRBJ2-5, with D unclear. Germline CDR1 DFQATT, CDR2 SNEGSKA (reference sequence). This CDR3 is 13 amino acids long. Trimming removed 3 bases at V and 3 bases at J, with 11 bases between. CDR3 sequence: CSASPGSEETQYF. The DNA of the CDR3 is TGCAGTGCTAGTCCCGGAAGCGAAGAGACCCAGTACTTC.

As to this clonotype: The junction does not match germline at one end; this may be a read error. The chain joins TRBV13 to TRBJ2-3; 13 bases fit TRBD2. The CDR3 is made up of 16 amino acids. Germline V CDR1 and CDR2: PRHDT, FYEKMQ (reference sequence). The CDR3 sequence: CASSDGLAGVTDTQYF. The CDR3 DNA reads as TGCGCCAGCAGCGACGGACTAGCGGGGGTCACAGATACGCAGTATTTT.

This clonotype was observed at least ten times. The chain carries TRBV6-1 and TRBJ2-1; 13 bases are a match to TRBD2. CDR3 length: 17 amino acids. Trimming at V came to 5 bases and at J to 7 bases, leaving 11 bases not matched to a gene. Germline V gene sequence: CDR1 MNHNS, CDR2 SASEGT. In DNA, the CDR3 is TGTGCCAGCAGTCCCCATACTAGCGGGAGGGCCGTGAATGAGCAGTTCTTC. Translating it yields CASSPHTSGRAVNEQFF.